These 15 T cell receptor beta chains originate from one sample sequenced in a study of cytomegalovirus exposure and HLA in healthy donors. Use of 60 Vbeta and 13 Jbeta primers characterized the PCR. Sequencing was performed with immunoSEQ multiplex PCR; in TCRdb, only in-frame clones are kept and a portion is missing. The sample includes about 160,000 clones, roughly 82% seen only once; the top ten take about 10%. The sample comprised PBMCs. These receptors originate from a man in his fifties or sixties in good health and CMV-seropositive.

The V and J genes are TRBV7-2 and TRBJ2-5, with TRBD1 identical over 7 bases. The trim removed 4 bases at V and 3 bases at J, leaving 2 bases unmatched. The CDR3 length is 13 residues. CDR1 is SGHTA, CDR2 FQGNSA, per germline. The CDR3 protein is CASSSGQKETQYF. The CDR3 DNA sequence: TGTGCCAGCAGCTCGGGACAGAAAGAGACCCAGTACTTC.

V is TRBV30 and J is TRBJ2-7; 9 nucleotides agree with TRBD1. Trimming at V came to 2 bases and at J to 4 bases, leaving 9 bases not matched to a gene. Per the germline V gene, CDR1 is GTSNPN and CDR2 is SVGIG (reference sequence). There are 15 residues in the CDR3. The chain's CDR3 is CAWSQGGTGRYEQYF. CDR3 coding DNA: TGTGCCTGGAGTCAGGGAGGGACAGGGCGGTACGAGCAGTACTTC.

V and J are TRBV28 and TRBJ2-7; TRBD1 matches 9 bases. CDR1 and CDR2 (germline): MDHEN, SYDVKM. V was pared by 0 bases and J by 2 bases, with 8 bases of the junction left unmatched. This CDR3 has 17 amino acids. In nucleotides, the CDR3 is TGTGCCAGCAGTTTATGGGGGGGGACAGGGTTTACCTACGAGCAGTACTTC. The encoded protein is CASSLWGGTGFTYEQYF.

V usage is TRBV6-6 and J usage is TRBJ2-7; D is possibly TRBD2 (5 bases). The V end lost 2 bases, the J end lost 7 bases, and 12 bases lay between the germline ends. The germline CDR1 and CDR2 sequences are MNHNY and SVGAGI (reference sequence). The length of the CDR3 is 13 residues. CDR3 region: CASSYPSMEEQYF. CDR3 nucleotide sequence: TGTGCCAGCAGTTACCCTAGCATGGAAGAGCAGTACTTC.

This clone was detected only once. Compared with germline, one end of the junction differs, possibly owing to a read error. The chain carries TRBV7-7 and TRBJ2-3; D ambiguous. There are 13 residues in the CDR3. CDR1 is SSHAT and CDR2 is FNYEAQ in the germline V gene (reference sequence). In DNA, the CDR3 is TGTGCTAGCAGCTTCCAGGCGCAAGATACGCAGTATTTT. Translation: CASSFQAQDTQYF.

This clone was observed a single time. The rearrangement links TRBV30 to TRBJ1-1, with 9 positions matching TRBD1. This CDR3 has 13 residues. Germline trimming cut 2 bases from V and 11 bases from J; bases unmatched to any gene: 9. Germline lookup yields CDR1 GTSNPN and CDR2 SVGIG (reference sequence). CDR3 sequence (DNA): TGTGCCTGGAGTCCCGGGACAGGGAATTCGGCTTTCTTT. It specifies CAWSPGTGNSAFF.

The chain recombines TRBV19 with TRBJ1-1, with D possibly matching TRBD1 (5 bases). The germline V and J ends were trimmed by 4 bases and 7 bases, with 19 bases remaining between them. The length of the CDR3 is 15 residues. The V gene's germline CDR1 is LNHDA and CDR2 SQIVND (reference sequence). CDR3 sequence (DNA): TGTGCCAGTAGTAGTGTACAGGCGGGACGACTTGAAGCTTTCTTT. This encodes CASSSVQAGRLEAFF.

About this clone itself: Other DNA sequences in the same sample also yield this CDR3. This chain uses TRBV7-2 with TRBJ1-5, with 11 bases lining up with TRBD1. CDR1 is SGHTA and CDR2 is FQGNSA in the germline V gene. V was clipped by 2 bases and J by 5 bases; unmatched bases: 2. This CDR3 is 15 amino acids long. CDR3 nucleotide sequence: TGTGCCAGCAGCTTAAGGACAGGGGGCGATCAGCCCCAGCATTTT. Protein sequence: CASSLRTGGDQPQHF.

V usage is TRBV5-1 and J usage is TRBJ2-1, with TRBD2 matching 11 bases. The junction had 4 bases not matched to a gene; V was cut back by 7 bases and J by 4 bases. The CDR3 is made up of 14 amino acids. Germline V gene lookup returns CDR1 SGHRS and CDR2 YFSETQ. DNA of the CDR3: TGCGCCAGCTACGGGACTAGCGGATACAATGAGCAGTTCTTC. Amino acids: CASYGTSGYNEQFF.

CDR3 amino acids: CSVELGQGAGEQYF. The CDR3, as DNA: TGCAGCGTTGAACTGGGCCAGGGGGCGGGGGAGCAGTACTTC. The V gene is TRBV29-1, the J gene TRBJ2-7; 8 bases match TRBD1. The germline CDR1 and CDR2 sequences are SQVTM and ANQGSEA. The V segment lost 2 bases and the J segment 7 bases; nucleotides outside the gene matches: 10. This CDR3 spans 14 amino acids.

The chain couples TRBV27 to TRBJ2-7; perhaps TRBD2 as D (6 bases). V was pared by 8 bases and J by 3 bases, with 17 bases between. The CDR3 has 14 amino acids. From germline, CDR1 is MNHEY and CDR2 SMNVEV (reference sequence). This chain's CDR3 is CASRVAGSGYEQYF. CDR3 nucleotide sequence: TGTGCCAGCCGGGTCGCGGGGAGTGGCTACGAGCAGTACTTC.

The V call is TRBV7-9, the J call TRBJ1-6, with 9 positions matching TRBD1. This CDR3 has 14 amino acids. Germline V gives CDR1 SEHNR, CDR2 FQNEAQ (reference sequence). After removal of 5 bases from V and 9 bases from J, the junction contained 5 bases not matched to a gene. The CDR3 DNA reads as TGTGCCAGCAGCCCGGGACAGGGTGGTTCACCCCTCCACTTT. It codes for CASSPGQGGSPLHF.

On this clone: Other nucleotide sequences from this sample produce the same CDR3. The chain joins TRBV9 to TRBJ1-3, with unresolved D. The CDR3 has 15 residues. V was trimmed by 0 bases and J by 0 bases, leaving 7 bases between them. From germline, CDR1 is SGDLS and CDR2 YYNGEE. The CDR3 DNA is TGTGCCAGCAGCGTAGGCGCAGGCTCTGGAAACACCATATATTTT. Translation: CASSVGAGSGNTIYF.

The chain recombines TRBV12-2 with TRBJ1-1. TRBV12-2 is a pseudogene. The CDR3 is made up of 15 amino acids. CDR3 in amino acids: CASRFCREVWTEAFF. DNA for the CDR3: TGTGCAAGTCGCTTTTGCCGGGAAGTATGGACTGAAGCTTTCTTT.

The CDR3 sequence: CASSPLGQSKQTQYF. CDR3 DNA: TGTGCCAGCAGCCCCCTGGGACAGTCTAAACAGACCCAGTACTTC. The V call is TRBV9, the J call TRBJ2-5; the match to TRBD1 covers 7 bases. V dropped 4 bases and J dropped 6; count of bases not matched to a gene: 12. This CDR3 comprises 15 residues. The germline CDR1 and CDR2 sequences are SGDLS and YYNGEE.